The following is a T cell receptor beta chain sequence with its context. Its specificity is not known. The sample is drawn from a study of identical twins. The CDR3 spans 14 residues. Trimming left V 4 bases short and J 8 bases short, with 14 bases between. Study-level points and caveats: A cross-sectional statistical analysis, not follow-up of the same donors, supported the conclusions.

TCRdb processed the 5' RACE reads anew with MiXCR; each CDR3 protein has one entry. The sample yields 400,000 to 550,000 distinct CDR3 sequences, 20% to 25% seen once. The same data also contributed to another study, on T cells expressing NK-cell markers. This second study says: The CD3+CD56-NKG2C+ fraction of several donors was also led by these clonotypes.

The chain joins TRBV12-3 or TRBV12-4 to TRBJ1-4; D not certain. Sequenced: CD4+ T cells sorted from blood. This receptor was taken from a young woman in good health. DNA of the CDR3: TGTGCCAGCAGTTCCGGCCGCCGTGGGGAAAAACTGTTTTTT. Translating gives CASSSGRRGEKLFF.